Presented here are 3 T cell receptor beta chains from one specimen sequenced in a study of response to subunit inactivated influenza vaccine. TCRdb called the RT-PCR reads again in MiXCR, with one record for every CDR3 protein. The top ten hold roughly a tenth of the sample, which has under 750,000 distinct CDR3 sequences, 10% to 15% seen once. The sample in question was PBMCs from blood, obtained on the day of vaccination. The receptor set was obtained from a man aged 50 or older who received an inactivated influenza vaccine.

There are a few counts of this clonotype. The rearrangement joins TRBV9 to TRBJ2-5; weak D call: TRBD2 (6 bases). The germline CDR1 and CDR2 sequences are SGDLS and YYNGEE. The ends were cut back, 2 bases at V and 1 base at J, with 12 bases in the middle. The CDR3 length is 15 residues. CDR3 amino acids: CASSVGPGGQETQYF. DNA for the CDR3: TGTGCCAGCAGCGTGGGGCCCGGGGGCCAAGAGACCCAGTACTTC.

This clonotype was found a few times. J is TRBJ1-5 and V is TRBV19; D ambiguous. V was cut by 3 bases and J by 4 bases, with 4 bases left in between. The V gene's germline CDR1 is LNHDA and CDR2 SQIVND (reference sequence). The CDR3 contains 12 residues. The CDR3: CASSMGNQPQHF. The CDR3, as DNA: TGTGCCAGTAGTATGGGTAATCAGCCCCAGCATTTT.

This clonotype was seen a few times. This chain connects TRBV24-1 to TRBJ2-1; 8 nucleotides line up with TRBD1. This CDR3 contains 16 residues. V gave up 4 bases and J gave up 4 bases; unmatched junction bases: 8. Germline V gene lookup returns CDR1 KGHDR and CDR2 SFDVKD. The CDR3, as DNA: TGTGCCACCAGTGACCCTGCCGGGACAGGATACAATGAGCAGTTCTTC. It translates to CATSDPAGTGYNEQFF.